This is a list of T cell receptor beta chains from one sample in a study of immune evolution from preneoplasia to lung adenocarcinoma. Generated by immunoSEQ multiplex PCR, the TCRdb table keeps only in-frame clones and is missing some. The sample lists under 8,500 clones; 78% were seen once. Material: FFPE adjacent normal lung tissue. The receptor set was obtained from a person aged 55-80 years with lung adenocarcinoma. CDR3s include the opening cysteine and the closing phenylalanine or tryptophan. D genes are given only for firm matches. Expanded clones get a size class; other rows say once, few or many, or leave the size out.

d_gene: TRBD1; j_gene: TRBJ2-7; v_gene: TRBV10-1; abundance: NA; CDR3aa: CASSEGLWDSPSYEQYF; CDR3nt: TGCGCCAGCAGTGAGGGGTTGTGGGACAGTCCTTCCTACGAGCAGTACTTC
d_gene: NA; j_gene: TRBJ2-3; v_gene: TRBV1; abundance: NA; CDR3aa: CTSSLGTAAASVNLPSTDTQYF; CDR3nt: TGCACCAGCAGCCTTGGGACAGCCGCGGCCTCGGTCAACCTGCCCTCCACAGATACGCAGTATTTT
d_gene: TRBD2; j_gene: TRBJ2-3; v_gene: TRBV27; abundance: NA; CDR3aa: CASSTGTTATQYF; CDR3nt: TGTGCCAGCAGTACCGGGACTACGGCTACGCAGTATTTT
d_gene: NA; j_gene: TRBJ2-1; v_gene: TRBV4-3; abundance: NA; CDR3aa: CASSRLLTGNNEQFF; CDR3nt: TGCGCCAGCAGCCGCCTCTTAACAGGAAACAATGAGCAGTTCTTC
d_gene: TRBD1; j_gene: TRBJ2-4; v_gene: TRBV5-4; abundance: NA; CDR3aa: CASSGQGAGNIQYF; CDR3nt: TGTGCCAGCAGCGGACAGGGGGCTGGAAACATTCAGTACTTC
d_gene: NA; j_gene: TRBJ2-5; v_gene: TRBV5-1; abundance: NA; CDR3aa: CASSLTSTQETQYF; CDR3nt: TGCGCCAGCAGCTTAACTAGCACCCAAGAGACCCAGTACTTC
d_gene: NA; j_gene: TRBJ2-3; v_gene: TRBV19; abundance: few; CDR3aa: CASSSSHTDTQYF; CDR3nt: TGTGCCAGTAGTTCCAGCCACACAGATACGCAGTATTTT
d_gene: NA; j_gene: TRBJ2-4; v_gene: TRBV29-1; abundance: NA; CDR3aa: CSVEERGTEGDIQYF; CDR3nt: TGCAGCGTTGAAGAACGCGGGACAGAGGGAGACATTCAGTACTTC
d_gene: TRBD2; j_gene: TRBJ2-5; v_gene: TRBV12-5; abundance: once; CDR3aa: CASGTSAEETQYF; CDR3nt: TGTGCTAGTGGTACTAGCGCTGAAGAGACCCAGTACTTC
d_gene: NA; j_gene: TRBJ2-1; v_gene: TRBV2; abundance: NA; CDR3aa: CASSPLNSYNEQFF; CDR3nt: TGTGCCAGCAGCCCTTTGAACTCCTACAATGAGCAGTTCTTC
d_gene: NA; j_gene: TRBJ1-1; v_gene: TRBV27; abundance: NA; CDR3aa: CASSWSAPERHTEAFF; CDR3nt: TGTGCCAGCAGTTGGTCAGCCCCGGAGCGACACACTGAAGCTTTCTTT
d_gene: TRBD2; j_gene: TRBJ2-7; v_gene: TRBV6-1; abundance: few; CDR3aa: CASSMTSSSSYEQYF; CDR3nt: TGTGCCAGCAGTATGACTAGCTCGAGCTCCTACGAGCAGTACTTC
d_gene: NA; j_gene: TRBJ2-1; v_gene: TRBV11-2; abundance: NA; CDR3aa: CASSGEYNEQFF; CDR3nt: TGTGCCAGCAGCGGGGAGTACAATGAGCAGTTCTTC
d_gene: TRBD1; j_gene: TRBJ1-1; v_gene: TRBV18; abundance: NA; CDR3aa: CASSPRDRGVAEAFF; CDR3nt: TGTGCCAGCTCACCCCGGGACAGGGGTGTCGCTGAAGCTTTCTTT